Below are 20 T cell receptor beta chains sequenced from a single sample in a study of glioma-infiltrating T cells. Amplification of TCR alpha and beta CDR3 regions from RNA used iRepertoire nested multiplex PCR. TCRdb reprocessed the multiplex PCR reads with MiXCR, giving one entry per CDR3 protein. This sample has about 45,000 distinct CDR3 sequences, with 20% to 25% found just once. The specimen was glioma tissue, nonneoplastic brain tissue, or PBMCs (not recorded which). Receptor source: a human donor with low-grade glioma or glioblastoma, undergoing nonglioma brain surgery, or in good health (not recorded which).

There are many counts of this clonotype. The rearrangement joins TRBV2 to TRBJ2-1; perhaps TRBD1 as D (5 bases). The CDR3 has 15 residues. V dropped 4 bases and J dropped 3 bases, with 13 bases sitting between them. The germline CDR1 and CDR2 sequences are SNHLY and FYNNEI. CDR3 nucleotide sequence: TGTGCCAGCAGTGTGAGACAGAACTTCTACAATGAGCAGTTCTTC. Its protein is CASSVRQNFYNEQFF.

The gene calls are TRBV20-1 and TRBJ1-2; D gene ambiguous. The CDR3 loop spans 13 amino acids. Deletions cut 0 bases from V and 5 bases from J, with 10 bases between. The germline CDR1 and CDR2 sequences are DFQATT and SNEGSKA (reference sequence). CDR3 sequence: CSARDSGSYGYTF. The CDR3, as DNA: TGCAGTGCTAGAGATAGCGGGTCATATGGCTACACCTTC.

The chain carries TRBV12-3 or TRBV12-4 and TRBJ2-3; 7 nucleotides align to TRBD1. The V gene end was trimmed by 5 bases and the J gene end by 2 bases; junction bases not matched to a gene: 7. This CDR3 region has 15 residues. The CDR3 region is CASSGQVISTDTQYF. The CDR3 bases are TGTGCCAGCAGTGGACAGGTGATATCCACAGATACGCAGTATTTT.

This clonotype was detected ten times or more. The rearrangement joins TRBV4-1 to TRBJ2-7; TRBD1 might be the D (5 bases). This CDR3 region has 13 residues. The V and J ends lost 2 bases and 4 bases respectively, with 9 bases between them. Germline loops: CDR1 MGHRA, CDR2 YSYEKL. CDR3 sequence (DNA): TGCGCCAGCAGCCAAATAGGGGTTTACGAGCAGTACTTC. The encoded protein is CASSQIGVYEQYF.

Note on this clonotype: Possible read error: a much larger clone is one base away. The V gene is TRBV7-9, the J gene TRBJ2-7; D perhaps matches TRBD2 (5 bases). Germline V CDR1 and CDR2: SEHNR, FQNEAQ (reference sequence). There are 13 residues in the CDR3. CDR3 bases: TGTGCCAACAGCCCTGGGGTGCGGGACGAGCAGTACTTC. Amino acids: CANSPGVRDEQYF.

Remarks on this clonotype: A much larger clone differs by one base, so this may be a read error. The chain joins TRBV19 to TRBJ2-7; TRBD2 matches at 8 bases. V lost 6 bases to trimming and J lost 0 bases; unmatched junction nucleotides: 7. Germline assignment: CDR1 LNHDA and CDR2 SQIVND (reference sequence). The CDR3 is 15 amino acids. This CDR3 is CASRMASGSSYEQYF. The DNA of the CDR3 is TGTGCCAGTAGGATGGCAAGCGGGAGCTCCTACGAGCAGTACTTC. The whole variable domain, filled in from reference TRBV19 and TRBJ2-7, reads DGGITQSPKYLFRKEGQNVTLSCEQNLNHDAMYWYRQDPGQGLRLIYYSQIVNDFQKGDIAEGYSVSREKKESFPLTVTSAQKNPTAFYLCASRMASGSSYEQYFGPGTRLTVT.

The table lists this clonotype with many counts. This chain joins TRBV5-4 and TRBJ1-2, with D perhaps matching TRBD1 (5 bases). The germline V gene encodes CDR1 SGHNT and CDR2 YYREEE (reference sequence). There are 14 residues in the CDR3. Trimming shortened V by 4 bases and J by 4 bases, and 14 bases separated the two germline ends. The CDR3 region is CASSPGGVGYGYTF. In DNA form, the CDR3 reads TGTGCCAGCAGCCCGGGGGGGGTGGGCTATGGCTACACCTTC. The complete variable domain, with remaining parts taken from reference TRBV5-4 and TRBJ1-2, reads ETGVTQSPTHLIKTRGQQVTLRCSSQSGHNTVSWYQQALGQGPQFIFQYYREEENGRGNFPPRFSGLQFPNYSSELNVNALELDDSALYLCASSPGGVGYGYTFGSGTRLTVV.

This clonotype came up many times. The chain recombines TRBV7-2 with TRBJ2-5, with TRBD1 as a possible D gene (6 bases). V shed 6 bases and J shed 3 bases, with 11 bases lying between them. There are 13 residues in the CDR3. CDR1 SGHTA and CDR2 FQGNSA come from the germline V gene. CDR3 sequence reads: CASSLDRKETQYF. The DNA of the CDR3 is TGTGCCAGCAGTCTCGACAGGAAAGAGACCCAGTACTTC.

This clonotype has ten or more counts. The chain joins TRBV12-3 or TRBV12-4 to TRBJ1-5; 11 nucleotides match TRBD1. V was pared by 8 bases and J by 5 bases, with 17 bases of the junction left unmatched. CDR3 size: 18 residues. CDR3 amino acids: CASRGGGTGGARDQPQHF. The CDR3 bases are TGTGCCAGCCGAGGTGGGGGGACAGGGGGTGCTAGGGATCAGCCCCAGCATTTT.

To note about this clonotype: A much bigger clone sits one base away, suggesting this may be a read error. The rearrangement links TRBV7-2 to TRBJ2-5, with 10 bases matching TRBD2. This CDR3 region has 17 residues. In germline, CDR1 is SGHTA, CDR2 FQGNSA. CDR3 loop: CASSPGMVAGGQETQHF. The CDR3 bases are TGTGCCAGCAGCCCAGGGATGGTAGCGGGGGGACAAGAGACCCAGCACTTC.

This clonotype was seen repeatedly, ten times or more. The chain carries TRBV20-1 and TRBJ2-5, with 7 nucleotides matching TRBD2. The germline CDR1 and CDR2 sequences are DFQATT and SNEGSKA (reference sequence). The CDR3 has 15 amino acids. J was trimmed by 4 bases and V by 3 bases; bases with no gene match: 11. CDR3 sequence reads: CSASVSGSEGETQYF. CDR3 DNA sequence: TGCAGTGCTAGTGTTAGCGGGTCCGAGGGAGAGACCCAGTACTTC.

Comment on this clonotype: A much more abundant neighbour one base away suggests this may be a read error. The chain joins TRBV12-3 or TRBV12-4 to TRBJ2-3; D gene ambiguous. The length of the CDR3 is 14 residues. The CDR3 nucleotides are TGTGCCAGCACCCCTTTCGGGTCCGCAGATACGCACTATTTT. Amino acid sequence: CASTPFGSADTHYF.

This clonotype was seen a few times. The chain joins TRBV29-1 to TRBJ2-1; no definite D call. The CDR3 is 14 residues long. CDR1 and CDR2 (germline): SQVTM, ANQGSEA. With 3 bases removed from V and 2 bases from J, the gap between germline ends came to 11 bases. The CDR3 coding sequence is TGCAGCGTTGAGCCCCCCAAGACCTACAATGAGCAGTTCTTC. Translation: CSVEPPKTYNEQFF.

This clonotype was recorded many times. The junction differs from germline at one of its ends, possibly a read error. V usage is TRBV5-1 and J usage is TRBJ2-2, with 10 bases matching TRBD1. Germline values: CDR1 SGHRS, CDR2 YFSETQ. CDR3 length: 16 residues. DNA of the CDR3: TGCACCAGCAGCTTTGAAACCGGGACAGGGGACATGAAGCTGTTTTTT. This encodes CTSSFETGTGDMKLFF. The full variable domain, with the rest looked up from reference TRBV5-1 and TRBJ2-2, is KAGVTQTPRYLIKTRGQQVTLSCSPISGHRSVSWYQQTPGQGLQFLFEYFSETQRNKGNFPGRFSGRQFSNSRSEMNVSTLELGDSALYLCTSSFETGTGDMKLFFGEGSRLTVL.

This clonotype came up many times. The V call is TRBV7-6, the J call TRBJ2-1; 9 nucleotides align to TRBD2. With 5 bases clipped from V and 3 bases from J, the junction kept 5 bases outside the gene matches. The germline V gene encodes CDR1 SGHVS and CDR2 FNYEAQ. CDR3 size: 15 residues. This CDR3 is CASSPSGGHYNEQFF. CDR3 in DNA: TGTGCCAGCAGCCCGAGCGGGGGGCACTACAATGAGCAGTTCTTC.

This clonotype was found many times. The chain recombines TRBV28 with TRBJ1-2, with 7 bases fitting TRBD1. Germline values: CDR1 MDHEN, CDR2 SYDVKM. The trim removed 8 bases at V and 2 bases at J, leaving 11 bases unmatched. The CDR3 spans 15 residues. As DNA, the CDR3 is TGTGCCAGCGGATCGCGTGCAGGGGGAAACTATGGCTACACCTTC. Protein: CASGSRAGGNYGYTF.

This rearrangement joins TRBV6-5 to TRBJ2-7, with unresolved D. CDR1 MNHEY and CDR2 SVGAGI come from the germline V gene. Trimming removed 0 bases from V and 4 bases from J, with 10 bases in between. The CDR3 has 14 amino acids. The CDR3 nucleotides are TGTGCCAGCAGTTACTCGTCGAAGGGATACGAGCAGTACTTC. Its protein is CASSYSSKGYEQYF.

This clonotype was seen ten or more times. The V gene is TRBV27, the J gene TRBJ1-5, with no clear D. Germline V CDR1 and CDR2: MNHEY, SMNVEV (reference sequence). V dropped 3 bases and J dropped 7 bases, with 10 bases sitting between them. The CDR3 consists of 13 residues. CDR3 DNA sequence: TGTGCCAGCAGTTTTCAAGTAGGACAGCCCCAGCATTTT. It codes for CASSFQVGQPQHF.

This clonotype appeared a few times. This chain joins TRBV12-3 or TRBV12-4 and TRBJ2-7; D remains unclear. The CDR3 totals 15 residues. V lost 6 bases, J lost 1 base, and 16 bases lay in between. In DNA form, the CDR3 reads TGTGCCAGCAGAGTTTCCATGGGGTTATCCTACGAGCAGTACGTC. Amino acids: CASRVSMGLSYEQYV.

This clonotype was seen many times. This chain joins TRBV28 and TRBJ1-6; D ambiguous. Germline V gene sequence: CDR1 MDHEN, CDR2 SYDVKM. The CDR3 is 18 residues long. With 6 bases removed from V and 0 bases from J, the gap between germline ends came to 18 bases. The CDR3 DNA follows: TGTGCCAGCAGCTTGCAAGGCCGCAGCAGCTCCTATAATTCACCCCTCCACTTT. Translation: CASSLQGRSSSYNSPLHF.